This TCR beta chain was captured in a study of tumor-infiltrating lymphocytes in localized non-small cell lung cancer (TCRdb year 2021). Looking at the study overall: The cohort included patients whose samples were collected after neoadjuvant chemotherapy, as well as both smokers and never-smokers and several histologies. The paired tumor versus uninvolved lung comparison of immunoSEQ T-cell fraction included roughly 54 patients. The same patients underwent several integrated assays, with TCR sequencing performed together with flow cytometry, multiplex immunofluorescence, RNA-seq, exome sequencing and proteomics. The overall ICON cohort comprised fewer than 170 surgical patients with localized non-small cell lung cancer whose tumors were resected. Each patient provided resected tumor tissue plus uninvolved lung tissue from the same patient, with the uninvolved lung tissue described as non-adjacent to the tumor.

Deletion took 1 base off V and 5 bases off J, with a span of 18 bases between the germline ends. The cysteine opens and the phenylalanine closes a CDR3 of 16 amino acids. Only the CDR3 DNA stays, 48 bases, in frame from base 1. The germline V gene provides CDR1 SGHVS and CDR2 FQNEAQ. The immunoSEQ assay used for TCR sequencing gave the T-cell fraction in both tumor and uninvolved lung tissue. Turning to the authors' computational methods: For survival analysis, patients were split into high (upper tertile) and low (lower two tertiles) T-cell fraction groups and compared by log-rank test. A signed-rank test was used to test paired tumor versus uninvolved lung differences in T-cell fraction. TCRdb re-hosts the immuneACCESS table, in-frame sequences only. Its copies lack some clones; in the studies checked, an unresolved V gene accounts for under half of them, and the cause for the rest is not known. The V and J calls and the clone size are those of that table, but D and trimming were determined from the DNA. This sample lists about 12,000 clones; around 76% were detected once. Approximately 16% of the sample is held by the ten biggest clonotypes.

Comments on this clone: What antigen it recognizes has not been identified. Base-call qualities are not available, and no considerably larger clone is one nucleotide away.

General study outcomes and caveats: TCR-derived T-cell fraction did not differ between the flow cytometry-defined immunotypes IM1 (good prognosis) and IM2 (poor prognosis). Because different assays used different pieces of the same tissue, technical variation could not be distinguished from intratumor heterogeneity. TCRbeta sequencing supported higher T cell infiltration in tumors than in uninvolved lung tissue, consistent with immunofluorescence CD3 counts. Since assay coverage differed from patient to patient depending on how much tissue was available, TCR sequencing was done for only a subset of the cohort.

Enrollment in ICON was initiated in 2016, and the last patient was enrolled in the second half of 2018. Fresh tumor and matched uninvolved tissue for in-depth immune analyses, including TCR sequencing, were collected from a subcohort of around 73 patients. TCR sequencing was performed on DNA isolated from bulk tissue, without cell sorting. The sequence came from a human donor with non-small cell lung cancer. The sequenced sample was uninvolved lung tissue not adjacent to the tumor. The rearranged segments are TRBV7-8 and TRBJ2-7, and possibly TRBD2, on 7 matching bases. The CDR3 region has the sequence CASSLGAGALLNEQYF. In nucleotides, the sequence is TGTGCCAGCAGCTTAGGGGCGGGGGCCCTGCTAAACGAGCAGTACTTC.